This entry is about one T cell receptor (beta chain). The data are from a study of T cell responses to AZD1222 COVID-19 vaccine. The length of the CDR3 is 12 residues. CDR1 SEHNR and CDR2 FQNEAQ come from the germline V gene (reference sequence). The ends were cut back, 0 bases at V and 9 bases at J, with 8 bases in the middle. The method was immunoSEQ multiplex PCR; TCRdb's version includes in-frame clones alone and lacks a portion of them. The profile covers around 54,000 clones, with approximately 86% appearing a single time and about 7.1% taken by the ten largest. The sequence was obtained from an adult who received the AZD1222 COVID-19 vaccine. V usage is TRBV7-9 and J usage is TRBJ1-1; D unresolved. The sequences come from peripheral blood, collected 28 days after the second AZD1222 dose. CDR3 residues: CASSLADKKAFF. The CDR3 DNA follows: TGTGCCAGCAGCTTAGCTGACAAGAAAGCTTTCTTT.